Each of the 26 T cell receptor beta chains below was sequenced from the same sample in a study of T cells in Graves' hyperthyroidism and ophthalmopathy. RNA transcripts were the template for amplifying TCR beta CDR3 regions. HTBI primers were the set used in a first-round RT-PCR of the TCR CDR3. In TCRdb, the multiplex PCR reads were re-called with MiXCR into one record per CDR3 protein. The sample shows about 250,000 distinct CDR3 sequences, roughly 20% of them seen only once. Sequenced input: blood. These receptors all come from a man aged 25 to 40 with Graves' ophthalmopathy.

As concerns this clonotype: A much larger clonotype is one base distant, so this may be a read error. The chain is built from TRBV11-2 and TRBJ2-7, with unresolved D. TRBJ2-1 matches the DNA end more closely, so the J call is doubtful. The CDR3 covers 16 residues. Germline loops: CDR1 SGHAT, CDR2 FQNNGV. CDR3 DNA: TGTGCCAGCAAAGCAACGAGGCTATCCGCCTCCTACGAGCAGTTCTTC. Translating gives CASKATRLSASYEQFF.

This clonotype was detected only a few times. The rearrangement uses TRBV5-1 and TRBJ1-2; D unclear. This CDR3 comprises 14 residues. In germline, CDR1 is SGHRS, CDR2 YFSETQ. V dropped 7 bases and J dropped 4 bases, with 17 bases sitting between them. CDR3 bases: TGCGCCAGCGGCTCCCCCACATTCGGCTATGGCTACACCTTC. Translation: CASGSPTFGYGYTF.

At least ten counts were recorded for this clonotype. The genes are TRBV6-1 and TRBJ2-5; unclear D gene. Trimming removed 7 bases from V and 5 bases from J, with 8 bases in between. CDR3 length: 11 amino acids. Germline CDR1 MNHNS, CDR2 SASEGT. The CDR3 reads CASTLSETQYF. The CDR3 nucleotides read TGTGCCAGCACCCTCAGTGAGACCCAGTACTTC.

This clonotype was found many times. The chain has TRBV20-1 and TRBJ2-5; possibly TRBD1 or TRBD2 for D (5 bases each). From germline, CDR1 is DFQATT and CDR2 SNEGSKA (reference sequence). The CDR3 is made up of 14 amino acids. V lost 4 bases, J lost 3 bases, and 15 bases lay in between. CDR3 residues: CSAIGSLGEETQYF. The DNA of the CDR3 is TGCAGTGCTATTGGGAGCCTAGGGGAAGAGACCCAGTACTTC.

The chain has TRBV7-9 and TRBJ1-4; TRBD1 matches 8 bases. J was trimmed by 8 bases and V by 4 bases; bases with no gene match: 6. CDR3 length: 14 amino acids. Germline CDR1 reads SEHNR; CDR2 reads FQNEAQ (reference sequence). For the CDR3, the DNA is TGTGCCAGCAGCTCGGGACAGGTGCGAGAAAAACTGTTTTTT. It encodes CASSSGQVREKLFF.

The chain uses TRBV11-3 and TRBJ1-1; 9 bases are a match to TRBD1. The CDR3 runs to 13 residues. Germline V lookup: CDR1 SGHNT, CDR2 YENEEA. Unmatched junction bases numbered 7, after V lost 7 bases and J lost 7 bases. Here the CDR3 DNA reads TGTGCCAGCACCGAGGGACAGGGACTTGAAGCTTTCTTT. Its translation: CASTEGQGLEAFF.

The CDR3 DNA sequence: TGTGCCAGCAGTTCCCCGGTCGGGGAGCTGTTTTTT. Translation gives CASSSPVGELFF. The gene calls are TRBV28 and TRBJ2-2; D is uncertain. The CDR3 loop spans 12 amino acids. Per the germline V gene, CDR1 is MDHEN and CDR2 is SYDVKM. V was cut by 4 bases and J by 7 bases, with 7 bases left in between.

This clonotype was detected a few times. The chain joins TRBV30 to TRBJ1-2; D call uncertain. The V end lost 6 bases, the J end lost 2 bases, and 7 bases lay between the germline ends. The CDR3 spans 11 residues. CDR1 is GTSNPN, CDR2 SVGIG, per germline (reference sequence). The CDR3 is CACQWNYGYTF. CDR3 nucleotides: TGTGCCTGTCAATGGAACTATGGCTACACCTTC.

This clonotype was seen many times. This chain links TRBV2 with TRBJ2-3; 9 bases are a match to TRBD2. Germline V gene sequence: CDR1 SNHLY, CDR2 FYNNEI. Trimming removed 4 bases from V and 2 bases from J; junction bases left unmatched: 10. This CDR3 spans 17 amino acids. CDR3 loop: CASSGGAGGPYTDTQYF. The CDR3 region has the DNA TGTGCCAGCAGTGGAGGTGCGGGAGGGCCCTACACAGATACGCAGTATTTT.

This clonotype was seen only a few times. The chain couples TRBV7-9 to TRBJ2-5; no clear D gene. Germline CDR1 reads SEHNR; CDR2 reads FQNEAQ (reference sequence). The CDR3 is 13 amino acids. V dropped 7 bases and J dropped 5 bases, with 14 bases sitting between them. CDR3 sequence: CASKTIHAETQYF. The DNA for the CDR3 is TGTGCCAGCAAGACAATACATGCGGAGACCCAGTACTTC.

The V and J genes are TRBV12-3 or TRBV12-4 and TRBJ2-5; D call uncertain. The length of the CDR3 is 14 residues. The V end lost 8 bases, the J end lost 2 bases, and 15 bases lay between the germline ends. The CDR3 reads CASANKGRQETQYF. The CDR3, as DNA: TGTGCCAGCGCGAACAAGGGCCGGCAAGAGACCCAGTACTTC.

There are a few counts of this clonotype. This chain uses TRBV5-1 with TRBJ2-1; tentative D call: TRBD1 (5 bases). Per germline, CDR1 SGHRS and CDR2 YFSETQ. Trimming cost V 1 base and J 3 bases, with 11 bases left between them. The CDR3 covers 15 residues. CDR3 sequence: CASSLWQGYYNEQFF. The CDR3 nucleotides are TGCGCCAGCAGCTTGTGGCAGGGTTACTACAATGAGCAGTTCTTC.

This chain uses TRBV2 with TRBJ2-5, with 7 bases fitting TRBD1. The CDR3 spans 14 residues. Germline V gene sequence: CDR1 SNHLY, CDR2 FYNNEI. Trimming at V came to 7 bases and at J to 1 base, leaving 6 bases not matched to a gene. In nucleotides, the CDR3 is TGTGCCAGCAAGAAAGGGACAGTCCAAGAGACCCAGTACTTC. It specifies CASKKGTVQETQYF.

This rearrangement joins TRBV12-3 or TRBV12-4 to TRBJ1-2, with D tentatively TRBD1 (6 bases). This CDR3 has 14 amino acids. V was cut by 3 bases and J by 4 bases, with 12 bases left in between. CDR3 loop: CASSFGGAGYGYTF. The CDR3 nucleotides are TGTGCCAGCAGTTTTGGGGGCGCGGGCTATGGCTACACCTTC.

In this sample, this clonotype turned up once. The chain recombines TRBV5-5 with TRBJ1-4, with 7 bases matching TRBD1. Unmatched junction bases numbered 7, after V lost 4 bases and J lost 4 bases. Germline CDR1 and CDR2: SGHKS and YYEKEE (reference sequence). CDR3 length: 15 residues. The CDR3 bases are TGTGCCAGCAGCGAGACAGGGCCCTTTAATGAAAAACTGTTTTTT. It yields the protein CASSETGPFNEKLFF.

The V gene is TRBV7-9, the J gene TRBJ2-5, with D uncertain. This CDR3 has 15 amino acids. Germline CDR1 is SEHNR and CDR2 is FQNEAQ (reference sequence). Trimming left V 0 bases short and J 1 base short, with 9 bases between. DNA of the CDR3: TGTGCCAGCAGCTTAGCGATCAGCGTCCAAGAGACCCAGTACTTC. It translates to CASSLAISVQETQYF.

This clonotype was counted a few times. The gene calls are TRBV2 and TRBJ1-4, with TRBD1 matching over 8 bases. CDR3 length: 13 residues. Germline V gene lookup returns CDR1 SNHLY and CDR2 FYNNEI. V was clipped by 4 bases and J by 8 bases; unmatched bases: 3. CDR3 region: CASSVDRGEKLFF. The CDR3 DNA is TGTGCCAGCAGTGTTGACAGGGGAGAAAAACTGTTTTTT.

This clonotype was seen many times. V is TRBV11-2 and J is TRBJ1-2; no firm D call. Trimming took 7 bases from V and 0 from J, leaving 6 bases between them. This CDR3 is 12 amino acids long. Germline CDR1 SGHAT, CDR2 FQNNGV. The CDR3 loop is CASTAPNYGYTF. The CDR3 region has the DNA TGTGCCAGCACCGCCCCTAACTATGGCTACACCTTC.

This clonotype was recorded many times. The genes are TRBV3-1 and TRBJ2-7; D gene ambiguous. The CDR3 is 13 amino acids. V was pared by 1 base and J by 4 bases, with 8 bases between. Germline assignment: CDR1 LGHDT and CDR2 YNNKEL (reference sequence). The CDR3 loop reads CASSQVVGYEQYF. The CDR3 DNA reads as TGTGCCAGCAGCCAAGTTGTGGGTTACGAGCAGTACTTC.

This chain uses TRBV28 with TRBJ2-1; TRBD2 is a possible D gene (7 bases). The CDR3 covers 13 residues. With 2 bases removed from V and 10 bases from J, the gap between germline ends came to 12 bases. From germline, CDR1 is MDHEN and CDR2 SYDVKM. CDR3 sequence reads: CASSLGGGEEQFF. The DNA of the CDR3 is TGTGCCAGCAGTTTAGGCGGGGGCGAAGAGCAGTTCTTC.

The chain is built from TRBV24-1 and TRBJ2-1; maybe TRBD2 (6 bases). The ends were cut back, 5 bases at V and 7 bases at J, with 20 bases in the middle. The CDR3 runs to 16 residues. Germline CDR1 KGHDR, CDR2 SFDVKD. In DNA, the CDR3 is TGTGCCACCAGTGTGCTTACGGGAGAAAATAGGAATGAGCAGTTCTTC. It codes for CATSVLTGENRNEQFF.

The chain couples TRBV18 to TRBJ1-1; TRBD1 agrees at 7 bases. This CDR3 has 19 residues. CDR1 and CDR2 (germline): KGHSH, LQKENI. Germline trimming cut 6 bases from V and 0 bases from J; bases unmatched to any gene: 19. The CDR3 DNA sequence: TGTGCCAGCTCGCGTCTAACTGTACAGGGGAGGGACATGAACACTGAAGCTTTCTTT. Amino acids: CASSRLTVQGRDMNTEAFF.

The table lists this clonotype with many counts. The genes are TRBV20-1 and TRBJ2-1, with D possibly matching TRBD2 (5 bases). CDR1 and CDR2 from the germline V gene are DFQATT and SNEGSKA (reference sequence). The CDR3 is 12 amino acids. The V and J ends lost 3 bases and 7 bases respectively, with 10 bases between them. In nucleotides, the CDR3 is TGCAGTGCTAGGCCTGGGAGTAATGAGCAGTTCTTC. Translated: CSARPGSNEQFF.

The V call is TRBV5-1, the J call TRBJ1-1, with D perhaps TRBD1 (6 bases). The CDR3 spans 14 residues. V was trimmed by 3 bases and J by 3 bases, leaving 12 bases between them. CDR1 and CDR2 from the germline V gene are SGHRS and YFSETQ. CDR3 DNA: TGCGCCAGCAGCTCAGGGGAGCTTGACACTGAAGCTTTCTTT. It is translated as CASSSGELDTEAFF.

In its sample, this clonotype was seen many times. The V and J genes are TRBV30 and TRBJ2-1; D is perhaps TRBD2 (6 bases). The germline V and J ends were trimmed by 1 base and 10 bases, with 11 bases remaining between them. CDR1 GTSNPN and CDR2 SVGIG come from the germline V gene (reference sequence). This CDR3 contains 12 residues. This chain's CDR3 is CAWSATLAEQFF. CDR3 nucleotides: TGTGCCTGGAGTGCCACCCTAGCGGAGCAGTTCTTC.

The chain is built from TRBV5-1 and TRBJ2-2; 8 nucleotides match TRBD1. Per germline, CDR1 SGHRS and CDR2 YFSETQ. V dropped 0 bases and J dropped 3; count of bases not matched to a gene: 7. The CDR3 extends over 17 amino acids. The DNA of the CDR3 is TGCGCCAGCAGCTTGGCGGCAGGGGGCTACGACACCGGGGAGCTGTTTTTT. Protein product: CASSLAAGGYDTGELFF. The full variable domain, in which reference TRBV5-1 and TRBJ2-2 provide the parts outside the CDR3, is KAGVTQTPRYLIKTRGQQVTLSCSPISGHRSVSWYQQTPGQGLQFLFEYFSETQRNKGNFPGRFSGRQFSNSRSEMNVSTLELGDSALYLCASSLAAGGYDTGELFFGEGSRLTVL.